Below are 15 T cell receptor beta chains sequenced from a single sample in a study of blood T cells in healthy people across ages. PCR was performed a second time for about 7 to 11 cycles using a sample-barcoded 5' primer and a J-beta primer mix. MiXCR, applied by TCRdb to the 5' RACE reads, yields one record per CDR3 protein. Among around 990,000 distinct CDR3 sequences listed, approximately 26% were seen once. These data are also associated with another study on T cells of mothers and their children.

The specimen sequenced was blood. The receptors originated from a girl aged 2-15 years in good health.

CDR3: CSAPTSGGDQTQYF. The CDR3 DNA sequence: TGCAGTGCCCCGACTAGCGGGGGGGACCAGACCCAGTACTTC. This sequence joins TRBV20-1 and TRBJ2-5, with 14 bases lining up with TRBD2. This CDR3 contains 14 residues. Unmatched junction bases numbered 6, after V lost 6 bases and J lost 6 bases. Looked up from germline, CDR1 is DFQATT and CDR2 is SNEGSKA (reference sequence).

This clonotype turned up a few times. The chain combines TRBV20-1 with TRBJ2-1; tentatively, D is TRBD1 or TRBD2 (5 bases each). The CDR3 has 15 amino acids. Trimming removed 2 bases from V and 2 bases from J, with 13 bases in between. Germline V CDR1 and CDR2: DFQATT, SNEGSKA (reference sequence). CDR3 loop: CSARYGTSPYNEQFF. The CDR3 nucleotides are TGCAGTGCTAGATATGGGACCAGTCCCTACAATGAGCAGTTCTTC.

The chain carries TRBV20-1 and TRBJ2-5, with TRBD2 matching 9 bases. The CDR3 has 16 amino acids. With 5 bases clipped from V and 7 bases from J, the junction kept 17 bases outside the gene matches. The V gene's germline CDR1 is DFQATT and CDR2 SNEGSKA (reference sequence). CDR3 coding DNA: TGCAGTGCTGAAGGTTTCAGCGGGGGGCCCATGGGGACCCAGTACTTC. This encodes CSAEGFSGGPMGTQYF.

A note on this clonotype: At one end, the junction sequence differs from germline, possibly due to a read error. This sequence joins TRBV27 and TRBJ2-4; the D call may be TRBD1 or TRBD2 (6 bases each). This CDR3 is built from 14 residues. The germline CDR1 and CDR2 sequences are MNHEY and SMNVEV (reference sequence). The CDR3: CDSSVKLGGPIQYF. The CDR3, as DNA: TGTGACAGCAGCGTCAAACTTGGGGGGCCTATTCAGTACTTC.

The rearrangement links TRBV20-1 to TRBJ2-3, with D perhaps given as TRBD1 or TRBD2 (5 bases each). CDR1 DFQATT and CDR2 SNEGSKA come from the germline V gene (reference sequence). This CDR3 comprises 15 residues. V dropped 1 base and J dropped 2 bases, with 13 bases sitting between them. CDR3 in DNA: TGCAGTGCTAGAGGTCCCGGGGCCCACACAGATACGCAGTATTTT. Encoded protein: CSARGPGAHTDTQYF.

This clonotype was picked up a small number of times. J is TRBJ2-1 and V is TRBV7-8; TRBD1 is a possible D gene (6 bases). V dropped 5 bases and J dropped 4 bases, with 15 bases sitting between them. The V gene's germline CDR1 is SGHVS and CDR2 FQNEAQ. The CDR3 runs 15 residues. The CDR3 DNA sequence: TGTGCCAGCAGCCTGTCCCGGGACAAGTACAATGAGCAGTTCTTC. Protein sequence: CASSLSRDKYNEQFF.

The V gene is TRBV24-1, the J gene TRBJ2-5; 11 bases match TRBD2. CDR1 and CDR2 (germline): KGHDR, SFDVKD. The CDR3 covers 15 residues. V shed 4 bases, J shed 5 bases, and the junction held 5 bases outside the gene matches. The CDR3 sequence is CATSELLAGVETQYF. CDR3 bases: TGTGCCACCAGTGAACTACTAGCGGGAGTCGAGACCCAGTACTTC.

Only a few counts were recorded for this clonotype. The rearrangement uses TRBV2 and TRBJ1-5; 12 bases align to TRBD1. This CDR3 region has 16 residues. Germline CDR1 reads SNHLY; CDR2 reads FYNNEI. Unmatched junction bases numbered 7, after V lost 7 bases and J lost 3 bases. This CDR3 is CASNPGQGAYNQPQHF. CDR3 coding DNA: TGTGCCAGCAATCCGGGACAGGGGGCCTACAATCAGCCCCAGCATTTT.

This clonotype was counted a few times. The rearrangement joins TRBV11-2 to TRBJ2-3; 7 bases line up with TRBD2. The V gene's germline CDR1 is SGHAT and CDR2 FQNNGV. V lost 4 bases to trimming and J lost 0 bases; unmatched junction nucleotides: 1. The CDR3 has 14 amino acids. The chain's CDR3 is CASSWDYSTDTQYF. The DNA of the CDR3 is TGTGCCAGCAGCTGGGACTATAGCACAGATACGCAGTATTTT.

The genes are TRBV6-6 and TRBJ1-1; D remains ambiguous. V lost 7 bases to trimming and J lost 5 bases, with 14 bases between them. This CDR3 is built from 13 residues. The germline V gene encodes CDR1 MNHNY and CDR2 SVGAGI (reference sequence). The CDR3 loop is CASNQPLVTEAFF. CDR3 bases: TGTGCCAGCAATCAACCTTTGGTAACTGAAGCTTTCTTT.

This clonotype has just one count. Written as DNA, the CDR3 is TGTGCCAGCAGGGCCCCAAGCGGGTCCTACGAGCAGTACTTC. Residues: CASRAPSGSYEQYF. V gene TRBV12-3 or TRBV12-4 combines with J gene TRBJ2-5; D possibly corresponds to TRBD2 (6 bases). The DNA end lines up better with TRBJ2-7; the J call may be wrong. CDR3 length equals 14 residues.

A few counts support this clonotype. The chain combines TRBV12-3 or TRBV12-4 with TRBJ2-5; TRBD2 matches at 8 bases. The CDR3 totals 14 residues. The V and J ends lost 6 bases and 5 bases, in that order; junction bases with no gene match: 8. The CDR3: CASSPGGLRETQYF. In DNA, the CDR3 is TGTGCCAGCAGCCCGGGGGGGCTTAGGGAGACCCAGTACTTC.

V is TRBV19 and J is TRBJ2-1; 8 bases are a match to TRBD2. The CDR3 consists of 12 residues. Per germline, CDR1 LNHDA and CDR2 SQIVND (reference sequence). V shed 3 bases and J 16 bases; nucleotides not matched to a gene: 8. CDR3 sequence reads: CASSMSLGGVFF. The CDR3 DNA reads as TGTGCCAGTAGTATGTCCCTCGGGGGGGTCTTCTTC.

This clonotype was picked up many times. The CDR3 region is CASSVGGGTYEQYF. The CDR3 DNA sequence: TGTGCCAGCAGCGTAGGAGGTGGAACCTACGAGCAGTACTTC. The chain uses TRBV9 and TRBJ2-7; D not certain. CDR3 length: 14 amino acids. Trimming cost V 0 bases and J 2 bases, with 9 bases left between them. Per the germline V gene, CDR1 is SGDLS and CDR2 is YYNGEE.

On this clonotype: The germline gene is not matched at one end of the junction; a read error may be the cause. The chain recombines TRBV7-2 with TRBJ1-2; the D is unclear. The CDR3 has 13 residues. The germline V gene encodes CDR1 SGHTA and CDR2 FQGNSA. DNA of the CDR3: TGTGCCGGCAGCCCGGACCCAAGCGGAGGCTACACCTTC. Translation gives CAGSPDPSGGYTF.